This TCR beta chain stems from a study of blood T cell repertoires in COVID-19. Study information: The United States, Italy and Spain were the sources of the acute and convalescent COVID-19 samples.

In the authors' workflow: Reference gene primer amplification yielded estimated nucleated cell counts. The method was immunoSEQ multiplex PCR; TCRdb's version includes in-frame clones alone and lacks a portion of them. The DNA was the basis for D and trimming; V, J and clone size are from that table. The sample has roughly 260,000 clones; 82% are singletons. With 5 bases removed from V and 6 bases from J, the gap between germline ends came to 8 bases. CDR3 length equals 11 residues. CDR1 and CDR2 (germline): DFQATT, SNEGSKA (reference sequence). This chain connects TRBV20-1 to TRBJ1-3; a possible D gene is TRBD1 (6 bases). This receptor was obtained from a woman in her 70s with acute or convalescent COVID-19. Sequenced input: peripheral blood. The DNA for the CDR3 is TGCAGTGCTCGGGGGGCAAACACCATATATTTT. This codes for CSARGANTIYF.